This TCR beta chain is from a study of T cells in Graves' hyperthyroidism and ophthalmopathy (dated by TCRdb to between 2017 and 2020). In the study overall: Peripheral blood was sampled at the time of initial diagnosis, prior to any treatment. TCR Vbeta CDR3 sequencing of around 130 peripheral blood samples (over 40 ophthalmopathy, under 80 hyperthyroidism and around 17 progressor patients) is reported in the paper. For training and testing, the 100 or so patients in the discovery cohort were randomly divided in a 7:3 ratio. Whether ophthalmopathy could be predicted prospectively was tested in an independent validation cohort made up of approximately 19 hyperthyroidism patients plus 17 patients who later progressed to ophthalmopathy. After blood sampling, hyperthyroidism patients were treated with methimazole at a starting dose of 30 mg daily, and ophthalmopathy patients were treated with high-dose intravenous methylprednisolone. To identify TCR V-J signatures that set the groups apart, the researchers used a discovery cohort of about a hundred patients, made up of roughly 45 with Graves' ophthalmopathy and some 56 with stable Graves' hyperthyroidism. In addition, the study compared T-cell repertoires in thyroid tissue and in blood from roughly six Graves' hyperthyroidism patients. Overall study outcomes, separate from this receptor: A model built on a 13 V-J signature distinguished ophthalmopathy from stable hyperthyroidism, reaching around 88% sensitivity and around 81% specificity in cross-validation and 80%/75% in testing. Most expanded thyroid clonotypes (frequency above 0.001) were also detected in blood, suggesting blood repertoires may reflect thyroid immune responses. No statistical method was used to set the sample size in advance, and investigators knew the group allocation. During validation, the model predicted progression to ophthalmopathy a median of approximately 6.5 months ahead of onset, with almost 71% sensitivity and about 72% specificity.

Sequences MNHNS (CDR1) and SASEGT (CDR2) are obtained from the germline V gene. The CDR3 holds 15 amino acids from the cysteine to the phenylalanine. Only the CDR3 part of the read is kept: 45 bases, read in frame from the first base. V was cut back by 6 bases and J by 0 bases, leaving a gap of 11 bases between them. Amplification of TCR beta CDR3 regions was carried out from RNA transcripts. A first-round RT-PCR of the TCR CDR3 used the HTBI primer set with the Qiagen OneStep RT-PCR kit. Libraries were constructed in a second round of multiplex PCR, after which size selection and purification were carried out. Paired-end sequencing of the libraries was performed with 100 bp reads on an Illumina HiSeq2000. The paper's processing steps were these. SOAPnuke was used to process the raw data, with reads discarded if the reads contained adapters or uncalled bases, had a mean Phred below 15, or lacked an exact constant-primer or identifier match. High-quality paired reads were merged using COPE v1.2.5, and each unique nucleotide sequence was defined as a clonotype. Clonotypes were aligned to IMGT TRBV, TRBD and TRBJ reference segments using MiTCR v1.1. Analysis was restricted to V-J combinations with a frequency above 0.0001, which covered 99.2% of repertoires. The TCS score was defined as F50 (clonal expansion) divided by E x V (chaos), with BLOSUM62-based TCRdist calculated between CDR3 peptides within each V-J. Welch's t-statistics and random forest reduced 514 V-J features to 13, which were used in a naive Bayes classifier (R e1071). TCRdb trimmed public reads at Q25 via fastp, called clones via MiXCR and kept in-frame beta chains. Each CDR3 protein gets just one entry, which takes the most common genes and DNA from the rows behind it. The V and J calls were not made by the authors but by TCRdb's processing. Counted in this sample were about 180,000 distinct CDR3 sequences; 8% to 9.5% of them appeared once. The ten largest make up over 20% of the sample.

In this sample, this clonotype turned up many times. Its antigen is not yet known. Qualities for individual bases were not recorded, and no much larger clone is one base off. The hyperthyroidism patients were between 18 and 65 years old and newly diagnosed, with a disease duration of less than 2 months. Exclusion was applied to patients with uncontrolled infections, other autoimmune diseases, pregnancy or lactation. Diagnoses relied on clinical symptoms, serum thyroxine and TRAb, thyroid ultrasound and orbital computed tomography. Blood from progressor patients was collected at the time of first diagnosis with hyperthyroidism, before any ophthalmopathy symptoms had appeared. Ficoll-Paque density gradient centrifugation was used to isolate PBMCs from approximately 10 ml of fresh peripheral blood. Progressor patients were initially diagnosed with Graves' hyperthyroidism and developed ophthalmopathy during follow-up. Trizol reagent was used to extract total RNA, and RNA quality was then checked on an Agilent 2100 Bioanalyzer.

The receptor was isolated from a woman aged 18-29 years with Graves' hyperthyroidism that later progressed to Graves' ophthalmopathy. Sequences were obtained from blood. The sequence is built from TRBV6-1 and TRBJ1-4; a confident D gene designation cannot be given. The CDR3 region has the sequence CASSPGLSTNEKLFF. In nucleotides, the sequence is TGTGCCAGCAGCCCGGGATTGTCAACTAATGAAAAACTGTTTTTT.